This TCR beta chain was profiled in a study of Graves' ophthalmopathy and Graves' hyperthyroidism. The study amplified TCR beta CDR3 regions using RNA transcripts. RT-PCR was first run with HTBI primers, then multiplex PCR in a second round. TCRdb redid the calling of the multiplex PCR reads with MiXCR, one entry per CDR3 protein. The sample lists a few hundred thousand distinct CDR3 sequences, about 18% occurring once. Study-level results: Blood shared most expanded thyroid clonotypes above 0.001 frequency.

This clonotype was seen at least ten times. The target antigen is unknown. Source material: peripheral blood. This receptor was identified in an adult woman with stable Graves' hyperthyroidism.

The CDR3 loop is CASGQIEASGTYEQYF. The CDR3 DNA follows: TGTGCCAGCGGCCAAATAGAGGCTAGCGGGACCTACGAGCAGTACTTC. The genes are TRBV12-3 or TRBV12-4 and TRBJ2-7, with 9 bases aligning to TRBD2. The CDR3 spans 16 residues. Trimming at V came to 8 bases and at J to 2 bases, leaving 13 bases not matched to a gene.